The entry below gives a single TCR beta chain sequence along with its context. This sample is part of a study of OX40 agonist ivuxolimab in advanced cancers. Generated by immunoSEQ multiplex PCR, the TCRdb table keeps only in-frame clones and is missing some. The table records approximately 30,000 clones, around 75% of them present only once. This CDR3 spans 15 amino acids. Germline CDR1 and CDR2: SNHLY and FYNNEI. Trimming at V came to 5 bases and at J to 2 bases, leaving 5 bases not matched to a gene. This rearrangement joins TRBV2 to TRBJ2-1; TRBD2 matches at 8 bases. Specimen: CD4+ or CD8+ T cells sorted from blood, collected in a trial of the OX40 agonist ivuxolimab. This receptor was obtained from an adult with an advanced solid tumor such as melanoma, head and neck, liver or kidney cancer. CDR3 sequence (DNA): TGTGCCAGCAGTCCCCCGGGGGGGACCTACAATGAGCAGTTCTTC. Its protein is CASSPPGGTYNEQFF.